This TCR beta chain was sequenced in a study of T cell responses to AZD1222 COVID-19 vaccine. General observations from the study: Spike-specific TCR repertoires showed rising breadth and depth after two AZD1222 doses. There were repertoire samples only from the period after the peak T cell response. Baseline seropositives among AZD1222 recipients totaled only five to seven.

Remarks on this clone: What it recognizes is unknown.

Profiling relied on immunoSEQ multiplex PCR, and the TCRdb table lists in-frame clones only, not all of them. The table includes 150,000 or so clones, 85% to 95% detected once. Trimming at V came to 4 bases and at J to 4 bases, leaving 8 bases not matched to a gene. This CDR3 has 15 amino acids. CDR1 and CDR2 from the germline V gene are GTSNPN and SVGIG (reference sequence). Sequencing was performed on peripheral blood, taken on day 0 of AZD1222 vaccination. This sequence was found in an adult in good health. The V call is TRBV30, the J call TRBJ1-4, with TRBD1 matching 8 bases. The CDR3 nucleotides are TGTGCCTGGAAGTACCGGACAGGGCTTAATGAAAAACTGTTTTTT. Translated: CAWKYRTGLNEKLFF.